This TCR beta chain stems from a study of shared clonotypes between healthy human individuals. CDR1 and CDR2 from the germline V gene are SGHVS and FQNEAQ. V lost 7 bases and J lost 1, with 20 bases in between. The CDR3 extends over 17 amino acids. Produced via immunoSEQ multiplex PCR; TCRdb's table is partial and in-frame only. The sample yields roughly 2.5 million clones, roughly 92% seen once. The chain links TRBV7-8 to TRBJ1-3; D remains ambiguous. The TCR sequence derives from a man between 18 and 29 years old in good health. Input material: naive CD4+ T cells sorted from blood. This sample's subset: CD45RA+ positively selected. DNA of the CDR3: TGTGCCAGCACCTCCCAACGGGTGGGCAAATCTGGAAACACCATATATTTT. This translates into CASTSQRVGKSGNTIYF.